This TCR beta chain was captured in a study of shared clonotypes between healthy human individuals. Into CD45RA+ naive and CD45RA-negative memory subsets, the CD4+ cells were split. The CDR3 is made up of 18 amino acids. The germline CDR1 and CDR2 sequences are SGHTA and FQGNSA. V lost 4 bases and J lost 4; bases outside the gene matches: 15. Points on this clone: Its antigen is not known.

In the sorted-subset replicate PCRs, approximately 200 ng DNA, 25,000 to 30,000 T cell genomes, was used. Measured with immunoSEQ multiplex PCR; TCRdb has only the in-frame clones, and not every one. The table lists hundreds of thousands of clones, under 80% of them singletons. Study-wide findings and caveats: When compared with the clonotypes that were shared by all four sorted-subset donors, the non-shared clonotypes turned out to have lower generation probabilities.

The chain carries TRBV7-2 and TRBJ2-3; 9 nucleotides line up with TRBD1. This clonotype originated in a woman in her 30s in good health. The sample comprised memory CD4+ T cells sorted from blood. Subset specified: CD45RA-negative fraction. The CDR3 protein is CASSSQMIVGTGPDTQYF. In nucleotides, the CDR3 is TGTGCCAGCAGCTCCCAAATGATAGTGGGGACAGGGCCAGATACGCAGTATTTT.